This TCR beta chain is from a study of T cells in women clearing cervical HPV infection. The wider study: Cases: HPV16-related CIN3 or worse on histology, 2 invasive cancers. Only a few women had HLA typing results available. Findings and caveats of the study: Richness differences could reflect unmeasured T-cell content per sample. Controls had more TRBV6-7 (about 0.15%) than cases (roughly 0.11%).

Germline-derived CDR1 and CDR2 are PRHDT and FYEKMQ (reference sequence). This CDR3 is 16 amino acids long. V lost 0 bases and J 1 base, leaving 10 bases between the germline ends. Comment on this clone: Antigen unknown. The CDR3 end lies 3 residues beyond the end of the read and is filled in from the germline J gene.

Some clones are missing from TCRdb's copy, which holds only in-frame ones; the method was immunoSEQ multiplex PCR. Recorded here are around 38,000 clones; the top ten clones represent 7.6%. This receptor was identified in a woman between 18 and 70 years old with a cervical HPV16 infection that either progressed to CIN3+ or cleared (not recorded which). This chain uses TRBV13 with TRBJ1-5, with a possible D match to TRBD1 (5 bases). Sequencing was carried out using blood buffy coat. The DNA read from the CDR3 is TGTGCCAGCAGCTTAGGGGGGCGCGGAAGCAATCAGCCC. Amino acid sequence: CASSLGGRGSNQP. The full CDR3 protein is CASSLGGRGSNQPQHF.